The clone carrying this T cell receptor (beta chain) was seen more than once but under ten times. What it recognizes is unknown. The gene symbols are mouse symbols. The read ends 4 residues shy of where the CDR3 ends; the end is completed using the germline J gene. The sample originates from a study of CD8+ T cells in alopecia areata. Study overall: Those receiving the skin were roughly 6-10-week-old female C3H/HeJ mice, whose grafts came from approximately 6-12-month-old C3H/HeJ donors with spontaneous alopecia.

As the sequencing template, cDNA was produced by extracting RNA and reverse transcribing it. The data were produced by immunoSEQ multiplex PCR, yet TCRdb's version contains in-frame clones alone and is incomplete. The sample has roughly 110,000 clones, none seen only once. V shed 2 bases, J shed 3 bases, and the junction held 4 bases outside the gene matches. There are 15 residues in the CDR3. CDR1 and CDR2 (germline): NNHDY, SYVADS. Study-level points and caveats: Among the cells sequenced in scalp samples are also the resident alphabeta T cells of normal skin. Among patients, TCR sharing was less clear than in mice, a difference possibly due in part to HLA diversity in the patient population.

The source material was lesional skin. The clonotype originates from a C3H/HeJ mouse with alopecia areata. These mice share the MHC haplotype H2-k. This chain connects TRBV13-3 to TRBJ1-4; TRBD1 agrees at 7 bases. CDR3 DNA (partial): TGTGCCAGCAGTGAACCTGACAGGGCCAACGAA. This gives the protein CASSEPDRANE. The CDR3 reads in full as CASSEPDRANERLFF.